This TCR beta chain was observed in a study of human T cells and chemical hapten exposure. Overall study: Patients, largely female, had alopecia areata, totalis or universalis. The study's findings and limits: Against controls, expanded TCRs gave rise to significantly more large CDR3 similarity clusters.

Per germline, CDR1 SEHNR and CDR2 FQNEAQ (reference sequence). The CDR3 runs to 15 residues. Trimming took off 5 bases at V and 7 bases at J, with 18 bases between the two ends. As regards this clonotype: The antigen remains unidentified.

Via MiXCR, TCRdb re-called the RACE reads, giving one row per CDR3 protein. Of 180,000 or so distinct CDR3 sequences listed, around 15% were seen once; the top ten hold 1.7%. Described time point: patch test 1, 2 weeks after DPC sensitization. Treatment meaning: therapeutic diphenylcyclopropenone sensitization with weekly scalp DPC. Sequences were derived from whole blood, sampled in connection with sensitization to the hapten diphenylcyclopropenone (DPC). V is TRBV7-9 and J is TRBJ2-1, with D possibly being TRBD1 (6 bases). This TCR was recovered from a woman in her twenties or thirties with alopecia areata. Some clones in this sample may be carry-over from other donors' samples. The CDR3 DNA sequence: TGTGCCAGCAGCGCTTTGGGGGCGCGCAAGAATGAGCAGTTCTTC. It codes for CASSALGARKNEQFF.